The present entry profiles one T cell receptor (beta chain) with its context. Trimming at V came to 6 bases and at J to 4 bases, leaving 11 bases not matched to a gene. The CDR3 spans 16 residues. Germline CDR1 KGHDR, CDR2 SFDVKD. The sample is drawn from a study of Ad26.COV2.S vaccination and SARS-CoV-2 variants. TCRdb keeps only in-frame clones here, not all; method: immunoSEQ multiplex PCR. The sample contains 500,000 or so clones, about 91% of which appear only once. Treatment denoted: some 20 received Ad26.COV2.S at low or high dose, single or two shots; 5 received placebo; per-sample allocation not given. Samples analyzed were those drawn on day 63 after the first vaccine or placebo injection.

This chain uses TRBV24-1 with TRBJ2-1, with 7 bases identical to TRBD2. The input for sequencing was peripheral blood, taken in a trial of Ad26.COV2.S vaccine versus placebo. The TCR originated in a person between 18 and 60 years old who received the Ad26.COV2.S COVID-19 vaccine or a placebo. CDR3 amino acids: CATSPPGGGGYNEQFF. Written as DNA, the CDR3 is TGTGCCACCAGTCCCCCCGGTGGGGGAGGGTACAATGAGCAGTTCTTC.